This entry features one T cell receptor (beta chain) sequence. This receptor's antigen is unknown. No base qualities exist here, and no much larger clone lies one base off it. The donors were healthy, HIV-negative adults who had no recently reported acute infections or vaccinations. Only Caucasian adults living in Nashville, Tennessee, USA were represented among the donors. CD4+ T cells were enriched by magnetic negative selection, after which naive cells were positively selected on CD45RA and the negative fraction was taken as the memory subset. Blood was collected by leukapheresis, and PBMCs were isolated by Ficoll-Histopaque density gradient centrifugation and then cryopreserved in liquid nitrogen vapor phase. Analytical flow cytometry was used to check the purity and quantity of every magnetically sorted T cell population. Each sorted fraction had its genomic DNA isolated and then quantified by UV absorbance on a Nanodrop 2000c.

Using the deep immunoSEQ assay, TCR CDR3 regions were amplified from genomic DNA by multiplex PCR. Extracted genomic DNA from each cell subset was distributed evenly across all wells of several immunoSEQ 96-well plates, and each plate was treated as a replicate. For sorted subsets, each replicate PCR was loaded with 200 ng genomic DNA, equivalent to approximately 27,000 T cell genomes. Purified libraries were measured with a Qubit 3.0 fluorometer, size-checked on a Bioanalyzer 2100, and measured again with the KAPA Library Quantification kit. A separate single-read 150-cycle Illumina NextSeq 550 flow cell was used to sequence each immunoSEQ 96-well plate. On the authors' methods: Because only junctional sequences without quality scores were contained in the immunoSEQ output, filtering matching that applied to full-length reads could not be performed. To assign V/J genes and CDR3, sequences were annotated against IMGT germline references using PyIR, a Python wrapper for IgBLAST v1.9. Reads were removed for weak V/J assignments (E-value above 1e-6), missing CDR3, stop codons, out-of-frame junctions, or ambiguous translated residues. A V3J clonotype was defined by an identical inferred V gene, J gene, and CDR3 amino acid sequence. Percentage overlap between repertoires was computed as shared unique clonotypes divided by the size of the smaller repertoire. Three approaches were used to assess repertoire richness: RTK rarefaction, the Chao1 estimator, and Recon v2.1 estimates of unobserved clonotypes. Generation probabilities for all TCRbeta clonotypes obtained by the gDNA method from a few donors were computed using OLGA. In TCRdb, the immuneACCESS table is reduced to in-frame sequences with V and J assigned. These tables do not hold every clone; where another copy was compared, an unresolved V gene accounts for under half, and the others remain unexplained. Clone size and the V and J calls come from that table; the DNA yielded D and trimming. The sample table shows a few hundred thousand clones, and about 70% are seen once. The ten largest clones take up around 9.3% of the sample.

CDR1 MGHRA and CDR2 YSYEKL were looked up in the germline V gene. The junction carries 24 bases between V and J, which are trimmed by 2 bases and 5 bases respectively. The CDR3 spans 19 residues, from the cysteine through the phenylalanine. The read is trimmed to its CDR3 DNA, 57 bases read in frame from base 1. The data were taken from a study of shared clonotypes between healthy human individuals (dated by TCRdb to between 2020 and 2021). Notes on the research overall: The cohort comprised two women and a few men aged 18 to 49 years. Per donor, three plates each were used for CD4 naive and CD4 memory, two for CD8 naive, and one for CD8 memory. Libraries were prepared and TCR repertoires were sequenced by different laboratories using diverse techniques, in order to increase sequencing depth and limit assay-specific biases. Blood TCR repertoires of five healthy adults were deeply sequenced to estimate repertoire size and the extent of clonotype sharing between individuals. Between about 0.94 and 10 billion PBMCs per donor were obtained by leukapheresis.

Study-wide findings and limitations: Clonotypes shared by all four sorted-subset donors showed higher generation probabilities than non-shared clonotypes. Because the study included a small number of donors, the genetic and exposure-history diversity represented was limited. When a handful of donors were compared, the shared fraction of clonotypes was about 5.4% for naive CD4, less than 4% for naive CD8, more than 2% for memory CD4, and 0.35% to 0.4% for memory CD8. Sampling was restricted to blood, and TCR repertoires in tissues likely differ from the TCR repertoires found in blood. Larger estimated clonotype richness was generally found for naive subsets than for memory subsets. Rarefaction of sorted-subset datasets indicated incomplete sequencing despite the large sequencing depth. Pairwise subsampling led to the expectation that sequencing depth would affect the degree of clonotype sharing among donors.

This receptor was identified in a man aged 30-40 years in good health. The specimen was memory CD4+ T cells sorted from blood. According to the study, the label for this sample's cell subset or site signals: CD45RA-negative fraction. The rearrangement joined TRBV4-1 to TRBJ2-2; the D assignment is uncertain and may be TRBD1 or TRBD2, with 5 bases supporting each. The sequence in DNA is TGCGCCAGCAGCCAACCTGGGACGGAAGTCACCCCGGGGACCGGGGAGCTGTTTTTT. Its coded protein is CASSQPGTEVTPGTGELFF.